This paragraph reports one T cell receptor beta chain. This CDR3 is built from 11 residues. The germline V gene encodes CDR1 MNHEY and CDR2 SVGAGI. The V end was cut by 8 bases, the J end by 5 bases, with 9 bases between. These data originate in a study of cytomegalovirus exposure and HLA in healthy donors. Use of 60 Vbeta and 13 Jbeta primers characterized the PCR. The method was immunoSEQ multiplex PCR; TCRdb's version includes in-frame clones alone and lacks a portion of them. The table shows 100,000 to 150,000 clones, with about 73% occurring only once. This clonotype was sampled from a woman between 50 and 59 years old in good health and CMV-seropositive. Sequenced input: PBMCs. The chain employs TRBV6-5 and TRBJ2-5; D is uncertain. CDR3 in amino acids: CASGETETQYF. Written as DNA, the CDR3 is TGTGCCAGCGGAGAAACGGAGACCCAGTACTTC.